The 21 T cell receptor beta chains presented below share a single source sample, sequenced in a study of OX40 agonist ivuxolimab in advanced cancers. Libraries were prepared by immunoSEQ multiplex PCR; TCRdb keeps only in-frame clonotypes and omits some of them. The repertoire includes some 65,000 clones, about nine tenths of them detected once, and around 2% sits in the top ten. The sequencing here drew on CD4+ or CD8+ T cells sorted from blood, taken in a trial of the OX40 agonist ivuxolimab. These receptors all come from an adult with an advanced solid tumor such as melanoma, head and neck, liver or kidney cancer.

V is TRBV27 and J is TRBJ1-5; D may be TRBD1 (5 bases). Germline lookup yields CDR1 MNHEY and CDR2 SMNVEV (reference sequence). Trimming shortened V by 1 base and J by 0 bases, and 10 bases separated the two germline ends. The CDR3 is 16 amino acids. CDR3 DNA sequence: TGTGCCAGCAGTTTATACGGGGCCCATAGCAATCAGCCCCAGCATTTT. This translates into CASSLYGAHSNQPQHF.

For the CDR3, the DNA is TGTGCCAGCAGTTTATCGGTACAGGGAAACTATGGCTACACCTTC. This translates into CASSLSVQGNYGYTF. The chain uses TRBV27 and TRBJ1-2; D possibly corresponds to TRBD1 (6 bases). The germline V and J ends were trimmed by 0 bases and 2 bases, with 10 bases remaining between them. Germline loops: CDR1 MNHEY, CDR2 SMNVEV (reference sequence). This CDR3 comprises 15 residues.

The chain recombines TRBV6-6 with TRBJ1-4, with D maybe TRBD1 (5 bases). CDR3 size: 14 residues. Germline CDR1 is MNHNY and CDR2 is SVGAGI (reference sequence). V lost 0 bases, J lost 13 bases, and 15 bases lay in between. The CDR3 DNA is TGTGCCAGCAGTTACTCGACCAGGGCTGATGGACTGTTTTTT. Amino acids: CASSYSTRADGLFF.

This clone was observed a handful of times. In DNA, the CDR3 is TGTGCCAGCGCCGTGGGGTCGGACACTGAAGCTTTCTTT. It translates to CASAVGSDTEAFF. The chain has TRBV28 and TRBJ1-1; D uncertain. This CDR3 region has 13 residues. V shed 8 bases and J shed 3 bases, with 13 bases lying between them. CDR1 and CDR2 (germline): MDHEN, SYDVKM.

The CDR3 loop reads CASSIWGPMNTEAFF. The CDR3 DNA sequence: TGTGCCAGTAGTATCTGGGGACCCATGAACACTGAAGCTTTCTTT. The rearrangement links TRBV19 to TRBJ1-1, with a possible D match to TRBD1 (5 bases). The V gene's germline CDR1 is LNHDA and CDR2 SQIVND (reference sequence). V lost 3 bases to trimming and J lost 0 bases, with 11 bases between them. This CDR3 is built from 15 residues. The full variable domain, its missing parts supplied by reference TRBV19 and TRBJ1-1, is DGGITQSPKYLFRKEGQNVTLSCEQNLNHDAMYWYRQDPGQGLRLIYYSQIVNDFQKGDIAEGYSVSREKKESFPLTVTSAQKNPTAFYLCASSIWGPMNTEAFFGQGTRLTVV.

The chain joins TRBV2 to TRBJ2-7; the match to TRBD1 covers 8 bases. The germline CDR1 and CDR2 sequences are SNHLY and FYNNEI. This CDR3 has 14 amino acids. V gave up 7 bases and J gave up 5 bases; unmatched junction bases: 10. The DNA for the CDR3 is TGTGCCAGCACTACGGACAGGGAATGGAACGAGCAGTACTTC. Residues: CASTTDREWNEQYF.

The V gene is TRBV10-3, the J gene TRBJ2-3; TRBD2 aligns across 12 bases. The CDR3 consists of 19 residues. V shed 10 bases and J 1 base; nucleotides not matched to a gene: 18. The germline CDR1 and CDR2 sequences are ENHRY and SYGVKD. The CDR3: CATEPSGGAKNTGTDTQYF. In DNA form, the CDR3 reads TGTGCCACCGAACCTAGCGGGGGGGCCAAAAACACCGGCACAGATACGCAGTATTTT.

This clone has just one count. This rearrangement joins TRBV6-6 to TRBJ1-2; D remains unclear. V was shortened by 2 bases and J by 4 bases, with 8 bases between the two germline ends. Germline V lookup: CDR1 MNHNY, CDR2 SVGAGI (reference sequence). The CDR3 totals 13 residues. CDR3 sequence reads: CASSYASTYGYTF. The CDR3 DNA sequence: TGTGCCAGCAGTTACGCGTCCACCTATGGCTACACCTTC.

This clone has a single count. The chain uses TRBV7-2 and TRBJ1-3; possibly TRBD1 for D (5 bases). This CDR3 region has 15 residues. The V end was cut by 5 bases, the J end by 2 bases, with 13 bases between. Germline V CDR1 and CDR2: SGHTA, FQGNSA. CDR3 sequence reads: CASSKGWGAGNTIYF. CDR3 nucleotides: TGTGCCAGCAGCAAGGGCTGGGGGGCTGGAAACACCATATATTTT.

This clone was recorded only once. The chain has TRBV30 and TRBJ2-7; possibly TRBD1 or TRBD2 for D (5 bases each). The CDR3 runs 12 residues. CDR1 is GTSNPN and CDR2 is SVGIG in the germline V gene (reference sequence). CDR3 coding DNA: TGTGCTCTCGAGGGGATTCCCTACGAGCAGTACTTC. Encoded protein: CALEGIPYEQYF. Filled out from reference TRBV30 and TRBJ2-7, the complete variable domain reads SQTIHQWPATLVQPVGSPLSLECTVEGTSNPNLYWYRQAAGRGLQLLFYSVGIGQISSEVPQNLSASRPQDRQFILSSKKLLLSDSGFYLCALEGIPYEQYFGPGTRLTVT.

This clone was detected only once. The CDR3 loop reads CARTGQGAGEQYF. The CDR3 DNA reads as TGTGCCCGGACGGGACAGGGGGCCGGGGAGCAGTACTTC. The genes are TRBV30 and TRBJ2-7; 12 bases align to TRBD1. V trimming: 8 bases; J trimming: 7 bases; junction bases outside the gene matches: 9. This CDR3 is built from 13 residues. Germline lookup yields CDR1 GTSNPN and CDR2 SVGIG (reference sequence).

This clone showed up just a few times. This chain joins TRBV15 and TRBJ1-6, with no clear D. This CDR3 spans 11 amino acids. CDR1 and CDR2 from the germline V gene are LNHNV and YYDKDF (reference sequence). V lost 5 bases, J lost 7 bases, and 3 bases lay in between. In DNA form, the CDR3 reads TGTGCCACCAGCGGGAATTCACCCCTCCACTTT. It translates to CATSGNSPLHF.

The V call is TRBV9, the J call TRBJ2-1; 8 bases align to TRBD1. CDR1 is SGDLS and CDR2 is YYNGEE in the germline V gene. Trimming cost V 5 bases and J 6 bases; bases outside gene matches: 7. There are 14 residues in the CDR3. CDR3 nucleotide sequence: TGTGCCAGCAGTCCCCAGGGGGCGGTCAATGAGCAGTTCTTC. It translates to CASSPQGAVNEQFF.

This clone has just one count. The chain is built from TRBV4-1 and TRBJ1-5; 7 positions agree with TRBD1. V dropped 5 bases and J dropped 1; count of bases not matched to a gene: 11. CDR3 size: 17 residues. The germline V gene encodes CDR1 MGHRA and CDR2 YSYEKL. The CDR3 region is CASSWDSPYQSNQPQHF. The CDR3 DNA reads as TGCGCCAGCAGCTGGGACAGCCCGTACCAAAGCAATCAGCCCCAGCATTTT.

The J gene is TRBJ2-2, the V gene TRBV30, with D unresolved. V was clipped by 5 bases and J by 1 base, with 14 bases between them. The CDR3 runs to 15 residues. The germline V gene has CDR1 GTSNPN and CDR2 SVGIG (reference sequence). The CDR3 nucleotides are TGTGCCTGGGCCCCGTTTGACAAGAACACCGGGGAGCTGTTTTTT. Translating it yields CAWAPFDKNTGELFF.

The CDR3 reads CASSLDQNGYTF. CDR3 nucleotide sequence: TGTGCCAGCAGCTTGGATCAGAATGGCTACACCTTC. The genes are TRBV5-4 and TRBJ1-2; D gene uncertain. The CDR3 has 12 amino acids. V was clipped by 0 bases and J by 6 bases, with 6 bases between them. Germline V lookup: CDR1 SGHNT, CDR2 YYREEE (reference sequence).

The rearrangement links TRBV2 to TRBJ2-3; 10 nucleotides agree with TRBD2. This CDR3 has 15 residues. Germline assignment: CDR1 SNHLY and CDR2 FYNNEI. Unmatched junction bases numbered 13, after V lost 7 bases and J lost 9 bases. The CDR3 spells CASNFNGLADQTQYF. Written as DNA, the CDR3 is TGTGCCAGCAATTTCAACGGACTAGCGGACCAAACGCAGTATTTT. The full variable domain, completed using reference TRBV2 and TRBJ2-3, is EPEVTQTPSHQVTQMGQEVILRCVPISNHLYFYWYRQILGQKVEFLVSFYNNEISEKSEIFDDQFSVERPDGSNFTLKIRSTKLEDSAMYFCASNFNGLADQTQYFGPGTRLTVL.

J is TRBJ2-1 and V is TRBV27; TRBD1 matches at 10 bases. The CDR3 runs to 17 residues. Germline V lookup: CDR1 MNHEY, CDR2 SMNVEV (reference sequence). With V trimmed by 5 bases and J by 6 bases, 13 bases remained unmatched. CDR3 sequence reads: CASSPDRGAEIINEQFF. DNA of the CDR3: TGTGCCAGCAGTCCGGACAGGGGGGCAGAAATAATCAATGAGCAGTTCTTC.

This rearrangement joins TRBV28 to TRBJ2-7; no firm D call. Germline CDR1 and CDR2: MDHEN and SYDVKM. CDR3 length: 14 residues. The germline V and J ends were trimmed by 6 bases and 0 bases, with 12 bases remaining between them. CDR3 loop: CASRDGISSYEQYF. The CDR3 DNA sequence: TGTGCCAGCAGGGACGGAATCAGCTCCTACGAGCAGTACTTC. The full variable domain, completed using reference TRBV28 and TRBJ2-7, is DVKVTQSSRYLVKRTGEKVFLECVQDMDHENMFWYRQDPGLGLRLIYFSYDVKMKEKGDIPEGYSVSREKKERFSLILESASTNQTSMYLCASRDGISSYEQYFGPGTRLTVT.

This chain joins TRBV19 and TRBJ2-5; a weak D match, TRBD1 (5 bases). There are 14 residues in the CDR3. Trimming cost V 3 bases and J 3 bases, with 11 bases left between them. The germline CDR1 and CDR2 sequences are LNHDA and SQIVND (reference sequence). The CDR3 region is CASSITGVKETQYF. In nucleotides, the CDR3 is TGTGCCAGTAGTATCACAGGTGTCAAAGAGACCCAGTACTTC.

The genes are TRBV5-4 and TRBJ1-5; the D is unclear. The CDR3 runs to 15 residues. In germline, CDR1 is SGHNT, CDR2 YYREEE (reference sequence). Trimming left V 0 bases short and J 4 bases short, with 11 bases between. In DNA, the CDR3 is TGTGCCAGCAGCTTGGAGGCAGGCTCTAATCAGCCCCAGCATTTT. It specifies CASSLEAGSNQPQHF.